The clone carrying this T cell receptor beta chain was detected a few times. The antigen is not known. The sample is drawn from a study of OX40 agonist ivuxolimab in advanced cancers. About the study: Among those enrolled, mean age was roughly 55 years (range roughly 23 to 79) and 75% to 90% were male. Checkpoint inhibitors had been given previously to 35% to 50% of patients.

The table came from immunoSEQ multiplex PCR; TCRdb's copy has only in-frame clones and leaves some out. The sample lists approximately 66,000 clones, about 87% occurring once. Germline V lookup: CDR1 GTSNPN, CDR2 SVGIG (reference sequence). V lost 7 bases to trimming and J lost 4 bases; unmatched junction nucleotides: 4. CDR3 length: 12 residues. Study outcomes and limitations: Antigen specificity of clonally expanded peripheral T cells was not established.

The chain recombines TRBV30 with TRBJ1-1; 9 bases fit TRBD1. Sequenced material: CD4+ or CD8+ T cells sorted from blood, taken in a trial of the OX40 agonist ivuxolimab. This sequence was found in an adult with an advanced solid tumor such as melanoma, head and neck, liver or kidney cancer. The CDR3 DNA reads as TGTGCCTTGACAGGGGGTAGCACTGAAGCTTTCTTT. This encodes CALTGGSTEAFF.